This T cell receptor (beta chain) was identified during a study of T-cell memory formation after mild COVID-19. Regarding the study as a whole: Chiefly within CM and EM were the contracting CD4+ clones; CD8+ ones were within EMRA.

TCRdb recomputed calls from the 5' RACE reads with MiXCR, one row per CDR3 protein. The sample holds some 330,000 distinct CDR3 sequences; 21% are singletons and the top ten take around 13%. The length of the CDR3 is 15 residues. CDR1 is SEHNR, CDR2 FQNEAQ, per germline (reference sequence). Trimming took 4 bases from V and 0 from J, leaving 10 bases between them. A few counts support this clonotype. Antigen: not known. This TCR was recovered from an adult woman who had mild COVID-19 (a few samples of this study predate the infection). Cell type and time point are not known. The chain has TRBV7-9 and TRBJ2-1; no definite D call. What was sequenced was PBMCs or a T cell subset sorted from them (not recorded which). This CDR3 is CASSSAHSSYNEQFF. In DNA, the CDR3 is TGTGCCAGCAGCTCCGCCCATAGCTCCTACAATGAGCAGTTCTTC.